This TCR beta chain emerged from a study of CD8+ T cells in alopecia areata. Study as a whole: The study gave treated patients oral tofacitinib at 5 to 10 mg twice daily. General study results and limits: The link between baseline CD8+ expansion and response remains uncertain with one nonresponder.

In its sample, this clone was seen a few times. What it binds is not known. This CDR3 has 14 amino acids. In germline, CDR1 is SQVTM, CDR2 ANQGSEA. Trimming pared 6 bases from V and 1 base from J, leaving 13 bases between. Isolated RNA was reverse transcribed into cDNA used as the sequencing template. Data came from immunoSEQ multiplex PCR; TCRdb stores just in-frame clones and leaves some out. Of 90,000 or so clones listed, about 44% are singletons. Treatment indicated: oral pan-JAK inhibitor, 5-10 mg twice daily. The chain employs TRBV29-1 and TRBJ1-3; D unresolved. This TCR came from a human donor with alopecia areata. The specimen was CD8+ T cells sorted from blood, collected at week 24, from a patient treated with tofacitinib. Here the CDR3 reads CSVHPAGSGNTIYF. Written as DNA, the CDR3 is TGCAGCGTCCACCCGGCGGGGTCTGGAAACACCATATATTTT.